The 20 T cell receptor beta chains presented below share a single source sample, sequenced in a study of control samples from healthy donors and cancer patients. Profiled with immunoSEQ multiplex PCR; TCRdb holds only in-frame clones, not every one. Among 150,000 to 180,000 clones listed, 85% to 95% were seen once. Material: blood. The receptors originated from a man aged 35 to 55 in good health.

CDR3 in DNA: TGCGCCAGCAGTGAGTCGAACTCCCCCTACGAGCAGTACTTC. This translates into CASSESNSPYEQYF. The chain joins TRBV10-1 to TRBJ2-7, with D unclear. CDR3 length: 14 amino acids. From germline, CDR1 is WNHNN and CDR2 SYGVQD (reference sequence). V lost 0 bases, J lost 2 bases, and 8 bases lay in between.

This chain joins TRBV7-9 and TRBJ2-1; D is unclear. Trimming left V 5 bases short and J 9 bases short, with 5 bases between. The germline V gene encodes CDR1 SEHNR and CDR2 FQNEAQ (reference sequence). The CDR3 runs 10 residues. The CDR3 region has the DNA TGTGCCAGCAGCCCGGGTGAGCAGTTCTTC. Its protein is CASSPGEQFF.

The chain joins TRBV28 to TRBJ2-3; 7 bases line up with TRBD2. The V and J ends lost 5 bases and 8 bases, in that order; junction bases with no gene match: 4. Germline CDR1 and CDR2: MDHEN and SYDVKM. CDR3 length equals 12 residues. The CDR3 coding sequence is TGTGCCAGCAGTCCGAGACTAGCTACGCAGTATTTT. Its protein is CASSPRLATQYF.

The gene calls are TRBV18 and TRBJ1-2, with 8 bases that match TRBD1. The CDR3 consists of 17 residues. V lost 3 bases and J lost 2; bases outside the gene matches: 11. Germline V lookup: CDR1 KGHSH, CDR2 LQKENI. DNA for the CDR3: TGTGCCAGCTCACCTGTCCCGGGACAGGAACCCAACTATGGCTACACCTTC. Residues: CASSPVPGQEPNYGYTF.

This clone appeared a single time. The chain is built from TRBV28 and TRBJ2-4, with 8 bases aligning to TRBD1. V shed 5 bases and J 2 bases; nucleotides not matched to a gene: 8. This CDR3 has 16 amino acids. Germline loops: CDR1 MDHEN, CDR2 SYDVKM. The CDR3 coding sequence is TGTGCCAGCAGTATAAGGACAGGGAACACCAAAAACATTCAGTACTTC. It codes for CASSIRTGNTKNIQYF.

V is TRBV28 and J is TRBJ1-3, with 8 bases that match TRBD1. With V trimmed by 3 bases and J by 4 bases, 8 bases remained unmatched. Germline lookup yields CDR1 MDHEN and CDR2 SYDVKM. This CDR3 has 16 amino acids. The CDR3 is CASSFTPGTGGNTIYF. CDR3 sequence (DNA): TGTGCCAGCAGTTTTACCCCCGGGACAGGCGGAAACACCATATATTTT.

This sequence joins TRBV24-1 and TRBJ2-3; D might be TRBD1 (6 bases). V gave up 6 bases and J gave up 4 bases, with 13 bases separating them. The CDR3 consists of 14 residues. Germline values: CDR1 KGHDR, CDR2 SFDVKD. CDR3 DNA sequence: TGTGCCACCAGTTTAGGGGGAAACCCAGATACGCAGTATTTT. Its translation: CATSLGGNPDTQYF.

The V call is TRBV29-1, the J call TRBJ2-1; the D gene could be TRBD1 or TRBD2 (5 bases each). Trimming cost V 5 bases and J 7 bases, with 18 bases left between them. From germline, CDR1 is SQVTM and CDR2 ANQGSEA. The CDR3 contains 14 residues. CDR3 nucleotides: TGCAGCGTTAACAAGAGGGGTCAGGGAAATGAGCAGTTCTTC. It encodes CSVNKRGQGNEQFF.

This chain links TRBV5-1 with TRBJ1-5; D not certain. Looked up from germline, CDR1 is SGHRS and CDR2 is YFSETQ. This CDR3 comprises 17 residues. Trimming pared 8 bases from V and 3 bases from J, leaving 24 bases between. CDR3 nucleotide sequence: TGCGCCAGGTACGGAAACCTTTGCAGGCGCGACAATCAGCCCCAGCATTTT. Encoded protein: CARYGNLCRRDNQPQHF.

CDR3 sequence: CAWSPSGQGRHNEQFF. CDR3 nucleotides: TGTGCCTGGAGTCCTAGTGGGCAGGGGAGGCACAATGAGCAGTTCTTC. The chain has TRBV30 and TRBJ2-1; tentatively, D is TRBD1 or TRBD2 (6 bases each). V was trimmed by 2 bases and J by 5 bases, leaving 19 bases between them. Germline values: CDR1 GTSNPN, CDR2 SVGIG (reference sequence). The CDR3 runs 16 residues. The full variable domain, in which reference TRBV30 and TRBJ2-1 provide the parts outside the CDR3, is SQTIHQWPATLVQPVGSPLSLECTVEGTSNPNLYWYRQAAGRGLQLLFYSVGIGQISSEVPQNLSASRPQDRQFILSSKKLLLSDSGFYLCAWSPSGQGRHNEQFFGPGTRLTVL.

The CDR3, as DNA: TGTGCCAGCAGCCGAGCCGGGACGGACTCTGGAAACACCATATATTTT. This sequence encodes CASSRAGTDSGNTIYF. The V and J genes are TRBV7-9 and TRBJ1-3; D possibly corresponds to TRBD1 (5 bases). Per the germline V gene, CDR1 is SEHNR and CDR2 is FQNEAQ (reference sequence). The CDR3 is 16 amino acids. V lost 5 bases and J 0 bases, leaving 14 bases between the germline ends.

V and J are TRBV29-1 and TRBJ2-1; TRBD1 agrees at 9 bases. V shed 0 bases and J 3 bases; nucleotides not matched to a gene: 6. The CDR3 spans 16 residues. From germline, CDR1 is SQVTM and CDR2 ANQGSEA. CDR3 coding DNA: TGCAGCGTTGAAGATCGGAACAGGGGGCACTACAATGAGCAGTTCTTC. Amino acid sequence: CSVEDRNRGHYNEQFF.

The CDR3 sequence is CASSLGQGAYGYTF. In DNA form, the CDR3 reads TGTGCCAGCAGTTTAGGGCAGGGAGCCTATGGCTACACCTTC. The rearrangement joins TRBV28 to TRBJ1-2, with TRBD1 as a possible D gene (5 bases). The ends were cut back, 2 bases at V and 4 bases at J, with 11 bases in the middle. CDR1 and CDR2 from the germline V gene are MDHEN and SYDVKM. The CDR3 is 14 amino acids.

This CDR3 reads CASSQTGGGYTF. The CDR3 DNA reads TGCGCCAGCAGTCAAACGGGGGGTGGCTACACCTTC. The rearrangement links TRBV5-1 to TRBJ1-2; a weak D match, TRBD1 (5 bases). The CDR3 contains 12 residues. Germline CDR1 reads SGHRS; CDR2 reads YFSETQ. The V end lost 5 bases, the J end lost 7 bases, and 12 bases lay between the germline ends.

J is TRBJ1-1 and V is TRBV5-1, with D perhaps matching TRBD1 (5 bases). This CDR3 contains 15 residues. Looked up from germline, CDR1 is SGHRS and CDR2 is YFSETQ. The V end lost 0 bases, the J end lost 6 bases, and 15 bases lay between the germline ends. The CDR3 here is CASSLEGTPVAEAFF. The DNA of the CDR3 is TGCGCCAGCAGCTTGGAGGGGACGCCCGTCGCTGAAGCTTTCTTT.

This clone has only one observation. The chain carries TRBV5-4 and TRBJ2-2, with TRBD1 matching 10 bases. Looked up from germline, CDR1 is SGHNT and CDR2 is YYREEE (reference sequence). The CDR3 loop spans 16 amino acids. The ends lost 3 bases at V and 5 bases at J; junction bases unmatched: 7. CDR3 nucleotide sequence: TGTGCCAGCAGCTATCTCGGGACAGGGGTTACCGGGGAGCTGTTTTTT. Protein sequence: CASSYLGTGVTGELFF.

The J gene is TRBJ2-1, the V gene TRBV2; TRBD1 aligns across 8 bases. This CDR3 has 13 residues. CDR1 and CDR2 (germline): SNHLY, FYNNEI. J gave up 6 bases and V 4 bases, and 2 bases lay outside the gene matches. The CDR3 coding sequence is TGTGCCAGCAGTGGAGACAGGGGCAATGAGCAGTTCTTC. As protein: CASSGDRGNEQFF.

This chain links TRBV7-3 with TRBJ2-5; weak D call: TRBD2 (7 bases). The CDR3 contains 13 residues. V lost 5 bases, J lost 5 bases, and 12 bases lay in between. From germline, CDR1 is SGHTA and CDR2 FQGTGA. The CDR3 is CASSPGGRETQYF. The CDR3 nucleotides read TGTGCCAGCAGCCCGGGGGGCCGGGAGACCCAGTACTTC.

The genes are TRBV19 and TRBJ2-2; D is unclear. This CDR3 is built from 13 residues. The germline V gene has CDR1 LNHDA and CDR2 SQIVND (reference sequence). Trimming pared 7 bases from V and 1 base from J, leaving 7 bases between. The CDR3 DNA reads as TGTGCCAGTACTTGGGGGAACACCGGGGAGCTGTTTTTT. Protein product: CASTWGNTGELFF. The whole variable domain, filled in from reference TRBV19 and TRBJ2-2, reads DGGITQSPKYLFRKEGQNVTLSCEQNLNHDAMYWYRQDPGQGLRLIYYSQIVNDFQKGDIAEGYSVSREKKESFPLTVTSAQKNPTAFYLCASTWGNTGELFFGEGSRLTVL.

Only one count was recorded for this clone. J is TRBJ2-3 and V is TRBV5-6, with D possibly TRBD2 on 5 matching bases. Germline V gene lookup returns CDR1 SGHDT and CDR2 YYEEEE. V lost 2 bases and J 6 bases, leaving 7 bases between the germline ends. The CDR3 totals 12 residues. This chain's CDR3 is CASSFPGDTQYF. The CDR3 DNA sequence: TGTGCCAGCAGCTTCCCGGGGGATACGCAGTATTTT.